These 11 T cell receptor beta chains were sequenced from one sample in a study of glioma-infiltrating T cells after dendritic cell vaccination (dated by TCRdb to the mid-2010s). What this sample's time point label stands for: after dendritic cell vaccination, including at tumor progression/relapse. The method was the immunoSEQ multiplex PCR assay. Held by TCRdb, this immuneACCESS table contains in-frame sequences only and omits some clones. Under half of the omission traces to an unresolved V gene where checked; the cause of the rest is unknown. For this sample there are 60,000 or so clones; approximately 89% appear just once. The top ten clonotypes cover more than 9% of the sample. The sample here was blood, taken after dendritic cell vaccination. The receptors stem from a human donor with glioblastoma.

The chain is built from TRBV7-2 and TRBJ2-3; TRBD2 agrees at 14 bases. The J segment lost 2 bases and the V segment lost 4 bases, leaving 11 bases of the junction unmatched. The CDR3 contains 19 residues. Germline values: CDR1 SGHTA, CDR2 FQGNSA. The CDR3 region has the DNA TGTGCCAGCAGCTACCGCCCACCGGGACTAGCGGGGGCCACAGATACGCAGTATTTT. The encoded protein is CASSYRPPGLAGATDTQYF.

V and J are TRBV27 and TRBJ1-1; D gene ambiguous. The CDR3 consists of 13 residues. Germline CDR1 is MNHEY and CDR2 is SMNVEV (reference sequence). The V end was cut by 2 bases, the J end by 10 bases, with 14 bases between. CDR3: CASSLGGVSIAFF. The CDR3 coding sequence is TGTGCCAGCAGTTTAGGTGGAGTCTCGATAGCTTTCTTT.

This rearrangement joins TRBV7-9 to TRBJ2-4, with 10 bases aligning to TRBD1. CDR1 and CDR2 (germline): SEHNR, FQNEAQ (reference sequence). V lost 4 bases to trimming and J lost 2 bases; unmatched junction nucleotides: 8. This CDR3 is built from 17 residues. This CDR3 is CASSSEPTGGSKNIQYF. For the CDR3, the DNA is TGTGCCAGCAGCTCCGAACCGACAGGGGGCTCCAAAAACATTCAGTACTTC.

The rearrangement uses TRBV7-3 and TRBJ1-1; maybe TRBD1 (5 bases). The CDR3 totals 13 residues. Trimming took off 5 bases at V and 1 base at J, with 8 bases between the two ends. Germline CDR1 SGHTA, CDR2 FQGTGA. The CDR3 DNA is TGTGCCAGCAGCCCACAGGAGAACACTGAAGCTTTCTTT. Translating gives CASSPQENTEAFF.

In its sample, this clone was seen once. The V call is TRBV5-1, the J call TRBJ2-5; 13 bases fit TRBD2. Germline trimming cut 0 bases from V and 4 bases from J; bases unmatched to any gene: 0. In germline, CDR1 is SGHRS, CDR2 YFSETQ. CDR3 length equals 15 residues. The CDR3 here is CASSLGLAGGETQYF. The CDR3 DNA reads TGCGCCAGCAGCTTGGGACTAGCGGGGGGAGAGACCCAGTACTTC.

This clone was recorded many times. This rearrangement joins TRBV7-9 to TRBJ1-3; tentative D call: TRBD1 (6 bases). Trimming cost V 5 bases and J 3 bases, with 14 bases left between them. From germline, CDR1 is SEHNR and CDR2 FQNEAQ (reference sequence). CDR3 size: 15 residues. CDR3 residues: CASSTWTDSGNTIYF. CDR3 in DNA: TGTGCCAGCAGCACCTGGACAGATAGTGGAAACACCATATATTTT.

In its sample, this clone was seen once. CDR3 sequence reads: CASTPRAGGPETQYF. DNA of the CDR3: TGCGCCAGCACCCCAAGGGCGGGAGGGCCTGAGACCCAGTACTTC. V usage is TRBV5-1 and J usage is TRBJ2-5; 9 bases align to TRBD2. Germline loops: CDR1 SGHRS, CDR2 YFSETQ. J lost 5 bases, V lost 6 bases, and 11 bases had no gene match. The CDR3 contains 15 residues.

The rearrangement uses TRBV29-1 and TRBJ2-1; unclear D gene. Germline-derived CDR1 and CDR2 are SQVTM and ANQGSEA. This CDR3 has 13 residues. Between the trimmed V and J ends, which lost 8 bases and 5 bases, there was a span of 16 bases. Written as DNA, the CDR3 is TGCAGCATCGAACAAACCAGAAACAATGAGCAGTTCTTC. Protein sequence: CSIEQTRNNEQFF.

The CDR3 DNA is TGTGCCAGCAGCTTAGCGCGAGCGGGTGAAAAACTGTTTTTT. This translates into CASSLARAGEKLFF. The chain joins TRBV7-9 to TRBJ1-4; D is ambiguous. CDR3 length equals 14 residues. Per the germline V gene, CDR1 is SEHNR and CDR2 is FQNEAQ (reference sequence). V was pared by 0 bases and J by 7 bases, with 9 bases between. Filled out from reference TRBV7-9 and TRBJ1-4, the complete variable domain reads DTGVSQNPRHKITKRGQNVTFRCDPISEHNRLYWYRQTLGQGPEFLTYFQNEAQLEKSRLLSDRFSAERPKGSFSTLEIQRTEQGDSAMYLCASSLARAGEKLFFGSGTQLSVL.

V usage is TRBV12-5 and J usage is TRBJ2-7; weak D call: TRBD1 (5 bases). Germline V lookup: CDR1 LGHNT, CDR2 FRNRAP. The CDR3 contains 15 residues. Trimming left V 0 bases short and J 3 bases short, with 12 bases between. The CDR3 DNA is TGTGCTAGTGGTTTGGTATCGGTGGGGCTCTACGAGCAGTACTTC. Its translation is CASGLVSVGLYEQYF.

This rearrangement joins TRBV11-2 to TRBJ2-2; D perhaps matches TRBD2 (6 bases). The V gene lost 3 bases and the J gene lost 2 bases, with 10 bases spanning the gap. This CDR3 is built from 15 residues. In germline, CDR1 is SGHAT, CDR2 FQNNGV. The CDR3 loop reads CASSLGTPNTGELFF. Written as DNA, the CDR3 is TGTGCCAGCAGCTTGGGGACTCCTAACACCGGGGAGCTGTTTTTT. Full variable domain (outside the CDR3, taken from reference TRBV11-2 and TRBJ2-2): EAGVAQSPRYKIIEKRQSVAFWCNPISGHATLYWYQQILGQGPKLLIQFQNNGVVDDSQLPKDRFSAERLKGVDSTLKIQPAKLEDSAVYLCASSLGTPNTGELFFGEGSRLTVL.